A single sample gave rise to the 30 T cell receptor beta chains below, sequenced in a study of T cell responses to AZD1222 COVID-19 vaccine. Some clones are missing from TCRdb's copy, which holds only in-frame ones; the method was immunoSEQ multiplex PCR. This table holds tens of thousands of clones, 70% to 80% found once. The input for sequencing was peripheral blood, taken on day 0 of AZD1222 vaccination. These receptors came from an adult in good health.

This chain connects TRBV4-3 to TRBJ2-4, with D tentatively TRBD1 or TRBD2 (5 bases each). Germline CDR1 LGHNA, CDR2 YSLEER. Between the trimmed V and J ends, which lost 1 base and 0 bases, there was a span of 13 bases. The CDR3 extends over 17 amino acids. The CDR3 DNA is TGCGCCAGCAGCCAAGTCCCCCCGGGGCTAGCCAAAAACATTCAGTACTTC. Protein sequence: CASSQVPPGLAKNIQYF.

This clone has just one count. The chain carries TRBV5-4 and TRBJ2-1, with D possibly being TRBD1 (5 bases). The CDR3 contains 15 residues. Per the germline V gene, CDR1 is SGHNT and CDR2 is YYREEE (reference sequence). V dropped 4 bases and J dropped 7 bases, with 18 bases sitting between them. The CDR3 nucleotides read TGTGCCAGCAGCCCTGAAATAGACAGAGTAAATGAGCAGTTCTTC. Translated, it gives CASSPEIDRVNEQFF.

This clone has a single count. The chain joins TRBV28 to TRBJ2-3, with 9 bases matching TRBD2. This CDR3 is built from 14 residues. After removal of 5 bases from V and 6 bases from J, the junction contained 6 bases not matched to a gene. CDR1 and CDR2 (germline): MDHEN, SYDVKM. CDR3 sequence: CASSLAGRPDTQYF. CDR3 nucleotides: TGTGCCAGCAGTCTAGCGGGGCGCCCGGATACGCAGTATTTT.

V and J are TRBV10-3 and TRBJ2-1; 10 bases fit TRBD1. Losses at the gene ends were 5 bases for V and 9 bases for J; bases not matched to a gene: 13. The CDR3 is 16 residues long. In germline, CDR1 is ENHRY, CDR2 SYGVKD. CDR3 amino acids: CAISFHPGQGSSEQFF. The CDR3 bases are TGTGCCATCAGTTTCCATCCGGGACAGGGGAGTAGTGAGCAGTTCTTC.

This chain joins TRBV11-2 and TRBJ2-2; 10 nucleotides agree with TRBD1. This CDR3 is built from 17 residues. V lost 5 bases, J lost 1 base, and 7 bases stayed unmatched. Germline-derived CDR1 and CDR2 are SGHAT and FQNNGV. The DNA of the CDR3 is TGTGCCAGCAGCCTTCTATGGGACAGGGGGAACACCGGGGAGCTGTTTTTT. It specifies CASSLLWDRGNTGELFF.

The chain links TRBV2 to TRBJ1-6, with D hard to call. V lost 5 bases to trimming and J lost 4 bases, with 18 bases between them. Germline V CDR1 and CDR2: SNHLY, FYNNEI. This CDR3 contains 17 residues. CDR3 sequence: CASSLSQLNLYNSPLHF. The CDR3 coding sequence is TGTGCCAGCAGTTTGTCACAGCTGAACTTATATAATTCACCCCTCCACTTT.

The chain employs TRBV7-2 and TRBJ1-2; 9 bases map to TRBD1. J gave up 7 bases and V 5 bases, and 11 bases lay outside the gene matches. The CDR3 sequence is 15 residues long. Germline CDR1 SGHTA, CDR2 FQGNSA. The CDR3 sequence: CASSQGTGTIGGYTF. The DNA of the CDR3 is TGTGCCAGCAGCCAAGGGACAGGGACAATTGGTGGCTACACCTTC.

The rearrangement uses TRBV2 and TRBJ1-5; D gene ambiguous. The CDR3 consists of 14 residues. With 5 bases removed from V and 6 bases from J, the gap between germline ends came to 14 bases. Germline V gene sequence: CDR1 SNHLY, CDR2 FYNNEI. The CDR3 coding sequence is TGTGCCAGCAGTAAAGAGCAGTTACTTCAGCCCCAGCATTTT. Translating it yields CASSKEQLLQPQHF.

This clone was counted between two and nine times. This same CDR3 is encoded by further DNA sequences in the sample. The V call is TRBV2, the J call TRBJ1-2; D gene unclear. The CDR3 has 13 amino acids. Trimming took 1 base from V and 0 from J, leaving 3 bases between them. CDR1 is SNHLY and CDR2 is FYNNEI in the germline V gene. CDR3: CASSEESNYGYTF. The CDR3 DNA reads as TGTGCCAGCAGTGAAGAATCTAACTATGGCTACACCTTC. The whole variable domain, remainder taken from reference TRBV2 and TRBJ1-2, is EPEVTQTPSHQVTQMGQEVILRCVPISNHLYFYWYRQILGQKVEFLVSFYNNEISEKSEIFDDQFSVERPDGSNFTLKIRSTKLEDSAMYFCASSEESNYGYTFGSGTRLTVV.

The V call is TRBV6-2 or TRBV6-3, the J call TRBJ2-1; a weak D match, TRBD1 (11 bases). Germline CDR1 MNHEY, CDR2 SVGEGT. CDR3 length equals 19 residues. The V end was cut by 5 bases, the J end by 8 bases, with 31 bases between. The CDR3 DNA reads TGTGCCAGCAGTCTCCAGGACAGGGGGCTAGCGGGAGAGCCACATGAGCAGTTCTTC. Translation gives CASSLQDRGLAGEPHEQFF.

The chain joins TRBV6-5 to TRBJ2-2; D might be TRBD2 (6 bases). Between the trimmed V and J ends, which lost 4 bases and 5 bases, there was a span of 14 bases. The CDR3 is made up of 15 amino acids. Germline assignment: CDR1 MNHEY and CDR2 SVGAGI. The CDR3 sequence is CASSFRLVETGELFF. In DNA form, the CDR3 reads TGTGCCAGCAGTTTTCGACTAGTTGAAACCGGGGAGCTGTTTTTT.

This chain links TRBV7-9 with TRBJ2-2, with unresolved D. The CDR3 contains 17 residues. V lost 10 bases to trimming and J lost 2 bases, with 23 bases between them. Germline-derived CDR1 and CDR2 are SEHNR and FQNEAQ (reference sequence). This CDR3 is CATPGPQGQFNTGELFF. CDR3 in DNA: TGTGCCACCCCCGGTCCGCAAGGGCAGTTCAACACCGGGGAGCTGTTTTTT.

This clone was counted only a few times. This chain links TRBV25-1 with TRBJ2-5, with D perhaps given as TRBD1 or TRBD2 (5 bases each). The germline V gene has CDR1 MGHDK and CDR2 SYGVNS. Between the trimmed V and J ends, which lost 1 base and 3 bases, there was a span of 9 bases. The CDR3 length is 14 residues. The CDR3 sequence: CASSESGTKETQYF. The CDR3 region has the DNA TGTGCCAGCAGTGAATCTGGGACGAAAGAGACCCAGTACTTC. Looking up the rest from reference TRBV25-1 and TRBJ2-5 gives the full variable domain: EADIYQTPRYLVIGTGKKITLECSQTMGHDKMYWYQQDPGMELHLIHYSYGVNSTEKGDLSSESTVSRIRTEHFPLTLESARPSHTSQYLCASSESGTKETQYFGPGTRLLVL.

V and J are TRBV30 and TRBJ1-2, with D possibly TRBD1 on 5 matching bases. V lost 4 bases to trimming and J lost 1 base, with 10 bases between them. The CDR3 is made up of 13 amino acids. Germline V CDR1 and CDR2: GTSNPN, SVGIG (reference sequence). Written as DNA, the CDR3 is TGTGCCTGGACCCCGGGACGTAACTATGGCTACACCTTC. Encoded protein: CAWTPGRNYGYTF.

The V call is TRBV4-1, the J call TRBJ1-4; 9 bases line up with TRBD1. This CDR3 has 15 residues. Germline-derived CDR1 and CDR2 are MGHRA and YSYEKL. Germline trimming cut 3 bases from V and 6 bases from J; bases unmatched to any gene: 5. The CDR3 here is CASSHRTGVDEKLFF. For the CDR3, the DNA is TGCGCCAGCAGCCACAGGACAGGGGTGGATGAAAAACTGTTTTTT.

Remarks on this clone: The germline gene is not matched at one end of the junction; a read error may be the cause. J is TRBJ1-1 and V is TRBV3-1 (or the pseudogene TRBV3-2); the D gene is possibly TRBD1 (5 bases). This CDR3 contains 14 residues. Germline CDR1 and CDR2: LGHDT and YNNKEL (reference sequence). In DNA, the CDR3 is TGTGCCAGCAGCCAAGCGGGGCTGAATACTGAAGCTTTCTTT. Protein product: CASSQAGLNTEAFF.

The V call is TRBV27, the J call TRBJ1-5; D may be TRBD1 (5 bases). The V gene lost 0 bases and the J gene lost 7 bases, with 10 bases spanning the gap. CDR3 length equals 14 residues. Germline values: CDR1 MNHEY, CDR2 SMNVEV (reference sequence). The CDR3 DNA is TGTGCCAGCAGTTTATCAGGGGACGGACAGCCCCAGCATTTT. Translated, it gives CASSLSGDGQPQHF.

The chain carries TRBV2 and TRBJ1-5; D remains ambiguous. The CDR3 is 16 residues long. Trimming took 4 bases from V and 0 from J, leaving 13 bases between them. In germline, CDR1 is SNHLY, CDR2 FYNNEI. CDR3 in DNA: TGTGCCAGCAGTGTTAATAGAAAGGATAGCAATCAGCCCCAGCATTTT. This sequence encodes CASSVNRKDSNQPQHF. The whole variable domain, remainder taken from reference TRBV2 and TRBJ1-5, is EPEVTQTPSHQVTQMGQEVILRCVPISNHLYFYWYRQILGQKVEFLVSFYNNEISEKSEIFDDQFSVERPDGSNFTLKIRSTKLEDSAMYFCASSVNRKDSNQPQHFGDGTRLSIL.

This sequence joins TRBV15 and TRBJ2-1; weak D call: TRBD1 (5 bases). Germline V gene lookup returns CDR1 LNHNV and CDR2 YYDKDF (reference sequence). This CDR3 is built from 14 residues. Between the trimmed V and J ends, which lost 0 bases and 7 bases, there was a span of 10 bases. CDR3 sequence (DNA): TGTGCCACCAGCAGAGATAGGGGCGCTAATGAGCAGTTCTTC. Amino acids: CATSRDRGANEQFF.

This clone was found a few times. The J gene is TRBJ1-4, the V gene TRBV19; a weak D match, TRBD1 (5 bases). Germline V gives CDR1 LNHDA, CDR2 SQIVND (reference sequence). The CDR3 runs to 17 residues. V lost 3 bases, J lost 0 bases, and 14 bases lay in between. In DNA, the CDR3 is TGTGCCAGTAGTATCCCGCCCCTGACAGCAACTAATGAAAAACTGTTTTTT. It specifies CASSIPPLTATNEKLFF. The whole variable domain, filled in from reference TRBV19 and TRBJ1-4, reads DGGITQSPKYLFRKEGQNVTLSCEQNLNHDAMYWYRQDPGQGLRLIYYSQIVNDFQKGDIAEGYSVSREKKESFPLTVTSAQKNPTAFYLCASSIPPLTATNEKLFFGSGTQLSVL.

The gene calls are TRBV5-1 and TRBJ1-4; a weak D match, TRBD1 (5 bases). Germline loops: CDR1 SGHRS, CDR2 YFSETQ. V lost 0 bases, J lost 4 bases, and 7 bases lay in between. The CDR3 extends over 14 amino acids. DNA for the CDR3: TGCGCCAGCAGCTTGGACAGGATTAATGAAAAACTGTTTTTT. Amino acids: CASSLDRINEKLFF.

This sequence joins TRBV3-1 (or the pseudogene TRBV3-2) and TRBJ1-1; D is undetermined. Germline loops: CDR1 LGHDT, CDR2 YNNKEL (reference sequence). The CDR3 length is 14 residues. V lost 4 bases and J lost 4, with 13 bases in between. CDR3 sequence: CASSRGVGSTEAFF. In nucleotides, the CDR3 is TGTGCCAGCAGCCGCGGTGTAGGGAGCACTGAAGCTTTCTTT.

This chain uses TRBV19 with TRBJ2-7, with 10 bases aligning to TRBD1. V trimming: 5 bases; J trimming: 2 bases; junction bases outside the gene matches: 12. CDR1 and CDR2 (germline): LNHDA, SQIVND (reference sequence). The CDR3 sequence is 17 residues long. CDR3 nucleotide sequence: TGTGCCAGTAGTGGAGTTCGGGGACAGGGGAAGACCTACGAGCAGTACGTC. Encoded protein: CASSGVRGQGKTYEQYV.

This chain uses TRBV6-5 with TRBJ1-4, with D maybe TRBD1 (6 bases). This CDR3 has 14 residues. Trimming took off 6 bases at V and 7 bases at J, with 15 bases between the two ends. The germline gives CDR1 MNHEY, CDR2 SVGAGI. CDR3 sequence (DNA): TGTGCCAGCAGAGGGGGGACCGCGGGTGAAAAACTGTTTTTT. Its translation: CASRGGTAGEKLFF.

This clone was seen only a few times. The V and J genes are TRBV9 and TRBJ2-5, with 11 nucleotides matching TRBD2. Trimming cost V 4 bases and J 5 bases; bases outside gene matches: 13. In germline, CDR1 is SGDLS, CDR2 YYNGEE. The CDR3 has 17 amino acids. CDR3 in DNA: TGTGCCAGCAGCACCCGTCCTCTGACTAGCGGGACGGAGACCCAGTACTTC. This encodes CASSTRPLTSGTETQYF.

This chain joins TRBV5-1 and TRBJ2-5; 16 bases fit TRBD2. The CDR3 spans 16 residues. Germline-derived CDR1 and CDR2 are SGHRS and YFSETQ. V trimming: 4 bases; J trimming: 5 bases; junction bases outside the gene matches: 5. The CDR3 nucleotides are TGCGCCAGCAGCGCGGGACTAGCGGGGGGGCTGGAGACCCAGTACTTC. It specifies CASSAGLAGGLETQYF.

As concerns this clone: This sample also contains other DNA sequences that code for the same CDR3. The chain combines TRBV6-5 with TRBJ1-1; a weak D match, TRBD1 (6 bases). The CDR3 spans 15 residues. Germline values: CDR1 MNHEY, CDR2 SVGAGI. V lost 2 bases and J lost 1, with 11 bases in between. CDR3: CASSYQGQANTEAFF. The DNA for the CDR3 is TGTGCCAGCAGTTACCAGGGACAAGCGAACACTGAAGCTTTCTTT.

This clone was recorded once. V is TRBV28 and J is TRBJ1-5; tentatively, D is TRBD1 (6 bases). The CDR3 totals 14 residues. Looked up from germline, CDR1 is MDHEN and CDR2 is SYDVKM. With 6 bases removed from V and 1 base from J, the gap between germline ends came to 10 bases. The CDR3 loop reads CASRSQGSNQPQHF. CDR3 in DNA: TGTGCCAGCAGGTCACAGGGCAGCAATCAGCCCCAGCATTTT.

The rearrangement uses TRBV7-9 and TRBJ1-1; possible D gene TRBD1, 6 bases. V lost 5 bases, J lost 0 bases, and 13 bases lay in between. The CDR3 loop spans 15 amino acids. Germline assignment: CDR1 SEHNR and CDR2 FQNEAQ (reference sequence). DNA for the CDR3: TGTGCCAGCAGCCAACAGGGAATGATGAACACTGAAGCTTTCTTT. Its protein is CASSQQGMMNTEAFF.

In its sample, this clone was seen once. This chain joins TRBV15 and TRBJ2-6; tentative D call: TRBD2 (5 bases). The germline gives CDR1 LNHNV, CDR2 YYDKDF (reference sequence). The CDR3 has 17 amino acids. V lost 2 bases, J lost 0 bases, and 11 bases lay in between. The DNA for the CDR3 is TGTGCCACCAGCAGATGGACTCCGGGCTCTGGGGCCAACGTCCTGACTTTC. This encodes CATSRWTPGSGANVLTF.